This T cell receptor beta chain is from a study of vaccination and CD4 T cells after COVID-19. Study-wide background: The authors exposed cells to overlapping spike peptides derived from SARS-CoV-2, HCoV-NL63, HCoV-OC43 and HCoV-229E.

Germline CDR1 SNHLY, CDR2 FYNNEI. V was cut by 3 bases and J by 4 bases, with 15 bases left in between. The CDR3 spans 15 residues. Concerning this clonotype: Its antigen is as yet unknown.

General study results and limits: The great majority, 304 of 307 vaccine-specific clones, proved spike mono-reactive in convalescent patients.

The assay that was used to sequence DNA from cultured CD4+ T cells was the Oncomine TCR Beta short-read assay. A single record per CDR3 protein comes from TCRdb applying MiXCR to the PCR reads. The profile shows over 20,000 distinct CDR3 sequences, about two fifths of them singletons. The treatment: approximately 10-day PBMC culture with coronavirus spike peptide pools or control peptides (ViraFEST assay). Cultures used some 2 million PBMCs per well, 10 IU/ml IL-2 and about 10 ug/ml peptides. The chain is built from TRBV2 and TRBJ2-5; D tentatively reads TRBD1 or TRBD2 (6 bases each). Sequencing was performed on CD4+ T cells from blood, cultured in vitro, taken before SARS-CoV-2 vaccination. The receptor's source is a human donor who received a COVID-19 vaccine. The CDR3 nucleotides are TGTGCCAGCAGTGATAACGGGGGCGCAGGAGAGACCCAGTACTTC. Translating it yields CASSDNGGAGETQYF.